This T cell receptor (beta chain) was captured in a study of T cell repertoires in cytomegalovirus infection. TCRdb re-analysed the reads in MiXCR, keeping a single row per CDR3 protein. The table shows 900,000 to 950,000 distinct CDR3 sequences, with about a third occurring only once. This clonotype showed up just a few times. Its specificity is unknown. Trimming took off 3 bases at V and 6 bases at J, with 11 bases between the two ends. The CDR3 runs to 14 residues. Germline V gene lookup returns CDR1 MNHEY and CDR2 SMNVEV (reference sequence). The origin of this receptor is a human donor in good health (CMV status not recorded). Some clones in this sample may be carry-over from other donors' samples. V is TRBV27 and J is TRBJ1-4; D call uncertain. The sequencing used cultured CD8+ T cells from PBMCs, collected from culture after CMV antigen stimulation. As DNA, the CDR3 is TGTGCCAGCAGTTTCGGCGGGCGGGATGAAAAACTGTTTTTT. Translated: CASSFGGRDEKLFF.